The next 26 T cell receptor beta chains were all read from a single sample in a study of cytomegalovirus exposure and HLA in healthy donors. It was with 60 Vbeta and 13 Jbeta primers that the PCR ran. Data came from immunoSEQ multiplex PCR; TCRdb stores just in-frame clones and leaves some out. The sample consists of about 210,000 clones, more than 75% of them appearing once. The source material was PBMCs. The receptors come from a male donor in good health and CMV-seropositive.

The chain recombines TRBV5-1 with TRBJ2-3; D is possibly TRBD2 (6 bases). V shed 0 bases and J shed 5 bases, with 16 bases lying between them. CDR1 SGHRS and CDR2 YFSETQ come from the germline V gene. The CDR3 runs to 16 residues. DNA of the CDR3: TGCGCCAGCAGCTTGGATCCAGGGACTGGGCGAGATACGCAGTATTTT. Translation: CASSLDPGTGRDTQYF.

This clone was observed a handful of times. The chain joins TRBV7-6 to TRBJ1-4, with TRBD1 matching over 7 bases. From germline, CDR1 is SGHVS and CDR2 FNYEAQ. With V trimmed by 1 base and J by 14 bases, 7 bases remained unmatched. There are 13 residues in the CDR3. The CDR3 DNA reads as TGTGCCAGCAGCTTAGACCAACAGGGGCCGCTGTTTTTT. It is translated as CASSLDQQGPLFF.

This clone has more than one count but fewer than ten. The rearrangement links TRBV6-1 to TRBJ1-1; 7 bases map to TRBD1. CDR3 size: 14 residues. J was trimmed by 1 base and V by 6 bases; bases with no gene match: 5. Germline lookup yields CDR1 MNHNS and CDR2 SASEGT. The DNA of the CDR3 is TGTGCCAGCAGGACAGGGATGGGGAACACTGAAGCTTTCTTT. Its protein is CASRTGMGNTEAFF.

This rearrangement joins TRBV29-1 to TRBJ1-3; maybe TRBD1 (5 bases). CDR1 is SQVTM and CDR2 is ANQGSEA in the germline V gene. Trimming left V 4 bases short and J 4 bases short, with 14 bases between. CDR3 length equals 14 residues. CDR3 nucleotide sequence: TGCAGCGTTGGCCCGTCAGGGTCCGGAAACACCATATATTTT. Residues: CSVGPSGSGNTIYF.

This clone has more than one count but fewer than ten. The chain recombines TRBV11-3 with TRBJ2-5; tentatively, D is TRBD2 (6 bases). V was clipped by 0 bases and J by 1 base, with 9 bases between them. The CDR3 runs to 15 residues. The V gene's germline CDR1 is SGHNT and CDR2 YENEEA. This CDR3 is CASSLDGTAQETQYF. DNA for the CDR3: TGTGCCAGCAGCTTAGACGGGACTGCCCAAGAGACCCAGTACTTC.

This chain's CDR3 is CSVDRGESYEQFF. The CDR3 DNA follows: TGCAGCGTTGACAGGGGAGAGTCTTATGAGCAGTTCTTC. The rearrangement uses TRBV29-1 and TRBJ2-1; a possible D gene is TRBD1 (6 bases). CDR1 and CDR2 (germline): SQVTM, ANQGSEA. The ends were cut back, 3 bases at V and 8 bases at J, with 14 bases in the middle. The CDR3 runs to 13 residues.

A few counts support this clone. In this CDR3 the conserved last residue, phenylalanine or tryptophan, is missing, so a read error is likely. V gene TRBV29-1 combines with J gene TRBJ2-7, with TRBD2 matching 10 bases. The V gene end was trimmed by 4 bases and the J gene end by 5 bases; junction bases not matched to a gene: 2. The CDR3 totals 12 residues. Germline V lookup: CDR1 SQVTM, CDR2 ANQGSEA. CDR3 region: CSVGTSGDEQYL. CDR3 nucleotide sequence: TGCAGCGTTGGGACTAGCGGAGACGAGCAGTACCTC.

This clone has just a few counts. CDR3 loop: CASSLYNGNTIYF. CDR3 bases: TGTGCCAGCAGCTTGTATAATGGAAACACCATATATTTT. The chain joins TRBV5-6 to TRBJ1-3; D ambiguous. The CDR3 consists of 13 residues. Germline CDR1 is SGHDT and CDR2 is YYEEEE. The V and J ends lost 1 base and 3 bases respectively, with 5 bases between them. Drawing the rest from reference TRBV5-6 and TRBJ1-3, the complete variable domain is DAGVTQSPTHLIKTRGQQVTLRCSPKSGHDTVSWYQQALGQGPQFIFQYYEEEERQRGNFPDRFSGHQFPNYSSELNVNALLLGDSALYLCASSLYNGNTIYFGEGSWLTVV.

V is TRBV5-6 and J is TRBJ2-2; 10 bases fit TRBD1. Germline V gene sequence: CDR1 SGHDT, CDR2 YYEEEE. The V and J ends lost 5 bases and 7 bases, in that order; junction bases with no gene match: 5. The CDR3 loop spans 14 amino acids. CDR3 region: CASRGQGYGGELFF. The CDR3 DNA is TGTGCCAGCAGGGGACAGGGGTACGGCGGGGAGCTGTTTTTT. The complete variable domain, with remaining parts taken from reference TRBV5-6 and TRBJ2-2, reads DAGVTQSPTHLIKTRGQQVTLRCSPKSGHDTVSWYQQALGQGPQFIFQYYEEEERQRGNFPDRFSGHQFPNYSSELNVNALLLGDSALYLCASRGQGYGGELFFGEGSRLTVL.

V is TRBV9 and J is TRBJ2-7, with 11 nucleotides matching TRBD1. Germline lookup yields CDR1 SGDLS and CDR2 YYNGEE. Trimming took 4 bases from V and 4 from J; bases not matched to a gene: 7. The length of the CDR3 is 15 residues. CDR3 amino acids: CASSPGTGGVYEQYF. The CDR3, as DNA: TGTGCCAGCAGCCCCGGGACAGGGGGAGTTTACGAGCAGTACTTC.

This sequence joins TRBV5-4 and TRBJ2-6, with TRBD1 matching over 9 bases. Germline V gives CDR1 SGHNT, CDR2 YYREEE (reference sequence). Germline trimming cut 4 bases from V and 2 bases from J; bases unmatched to any gene: 10. The CDR3 consists of 18 residues. Here the CDR3 DNA reads TGTGCCAGCAGCCAGGGGGGGACAGGGTTTACTGGGGCCAACGTCCTGACTTTC. Translating gives CASSQGGTGFTGANVLTF.

This clone was counted only a few times. The rearrangement uses TRBV28 and TRBJ2-1; TRBD2 might be the D (5 bases). Germline lookup yields CDR1 MDHEN and CDR2 SYDVKM. The ends were cut back, 8 bases at V and 7 bases at J, with 15 bases in the middle. The CDR3 totals 13 residues. The CDR3 region is CASPSPAGNEQFF. CDR3 DNA: TGTGCCAGCCCAAGCCCGGCGGGTAATGAGCAGTTCTTC.

The V call is TRBV28, the J call TRBJ1-2; D not certain. The CDR3 is 14 amino acids. Per germline, CDR1 MDHEN and CDR2 SYDVKM. The V gene lost 5 bases and the J gene lost 6 bases, with 16 bases spanning the gap. As DNA, the CDR3 is TGTGCCAGCAGTCCCCTCCGAACAGAAGATGGCTACACCTTC. Protein: CASSPLRTEDGYTF.

For the CDR3, the DNA is TGTGCCAGCAGCATCCGGTTCGGGGTCGGCACTGAAGCTTTCTTT. Its translation: CASSIRFGVGTEAFF. The chain employs TRBV27 and TRBJ1-1; D not resolved. Germline CDR1 reads MNHEY; CDR2 reads SMNVEV (reference sequence). This CDR3 comprises 15 residues. V lost 6 bases and J 4 bases, leaving 18 bases between the germline ends.

J is TRBJ2-3 and V is TRBV7-3, with D maybe TRBD2 (6 bases). V was clipped by 5 bases and J by 2 bases, with 17 bases between them. The CDR3 extends over 16 amino acids. Germline V gene lookup returns CDR1 SGHTA and CDR2 FQGTGA. The CDR3 region has the DNA TGTGCCAGCAGCACCCCTGGGAGGTCTACCACAGATACGCAGTATTTT. It yields the protein CASSTPGRSTTDTQYF.

Note on this clone: This sample also contains other DNA sequences that code for the same CDR3. V and J are TRBV4-3 and TRBJ1-5; no clear D gene. The germline gives CDR1 LGHNA, CDR2 YSLEER. Between the trimmed V and J ends, which lost 1 base and 5 bases, there was a span of 15 bases. The CDR3 loop spans 16 amino acids. In DNA form, the CDR3 reads TGCGCCAGCAGCCAAGCCTTTACCGGGAGTCATCAGCCCCAGCATTTT. This encodes CASSQAFTGSHQPQHF.

The genes are TRBV15 and TRBJ1-2, with a weak D call TRBD1 (6 bases). V shed 0 bases and J shed 6 bases, with 14 bases lying between them. The CDR3 contains 15 residues. Germline CDR1 LNHNV, CDR2 YYDKDF (reference sequence). CDR3 loop: CATSRDLTGSDGYTF. The CDR3 DNA reads TGTGCCACCAGCAGAGATCTAACAGGGTCGGATGGCTACACCTTC.

The rearrangement links TRBV19 to TRBJ1-5; D might be TRBD1 (5 bases). CDR1 LNHDA and CDR2 SQIVND come from the germline V gene (reference sequence). The germline V and J ends were trimmed by 5 bases and 7 bases, with 12 bases remaining between them. This CDR3 contains 13 residues. CDR3 region: CASSPRGMQPQHF. CDR3 in DNA: TGTGCCAGTAGTCCGCGGGGGATGCAGCCCCAGCATTTT.

V usage is TRBV7-9 and J usage is TRBJ2-7; 12 positions match TRBD1. CDR3 length: 15 amino acids. V was clipped by 6 bases and J by 4 bases; unmatched bases: 7. Germline assignment: CDR1 SEHNR and CDR2 FQNEAQ (reference sequence). CDR3 sequence reads: CASRGGTGGEYEQYF. The DNA of the CDR3 is TGTGCCAGCAGGGGCGGGACAGGGGGCGAGTACGAGCAGTACTTC.

V and J are TRBV7-3 and TRBJ2-1; 11 positions agree with TRBD2. In germline, CDR1 is SGHTA, CDR2 FQGTGA. V shed 6 bases, J shed 7 bases, and the junction held 8 bases outside the gene matches. CDR3 length: 15 amino acids. The CDR3 reads CASSLAGGKKNEQFF. CDR3 in DNA: TGTGCCAGCAGTTTAGCGGGGGGGAAAAAAAATGAGCAGTTCTTC.

The table lists this clone with a few counts. The chain uses TRBV7-2 and TRBJ2-7, with 9 bases fitting TRBD2. Germline V gene sequence: CDR1 SGHTA, CDR2 FQGNSA. This CDR3 contains 14 residues. The junction had 7 bases not matched to a gene; V was cut back by 4 bases and J by 6 bases. This CDR3 is CASSSRGLAREQYF. The CDR3 nucleotides are TGTGCCAGCAGCTCCAGAGGACTAGCGCGCGAGCAGTACTTC.

This clone was found a few times. The chain has TRBV9 and TRBJ2-1; 14 bases map to TRBD2. Trimming removed 4 bases from V and 7 bases from J; junction bases left unmatched: 10. The CDR3 runs to 17 residues. Germline-derived CDR1 and CDR2 are SGDLS and YYNGEE. The CDR3 reads CASSPLRTSGRSNEQFF. CDR3 DNA sequence: TGTGCCAGCAGCCCCCTAAGGACTAGCGGGAGGTCAAATGAGCAGTTCTTC.

The CDR3 reads CSGITGDAYEQYF. The CDR3 DNA reads TGCAGCGGGATAACAGGGGATGCCTACGAGCAGTACTTC. This chain joins TRBV29-1 and TRBJ2-7; 7 nucleotides line up with TRBD1. CDR1 is SQVTM and CDR2 is ANQGSEA in the germline V gene. The CDR3 is made up of 13 amino acids. J gave up 2 bases and V 7 bases, and 8 bases lay outside the gene matches.

The chain recombines TRBV6-1 with TRBJ2-7; possible D gene TRBD2, 7 bases. Germline CDR1 and CDR2: MNHNS and SASEGT. This CDR3 spans 15 amino acids. Trimming took off 5 bases at V and 0 bases at J, with 14 bases between the two ends. The CDR3 loop reads CASSTGEGGSYEQYF. The CDR3 DNA sequence: TGTGCCAGCAGTACGGGGGAGGGGGGCTCCTACGAGCAGTACTTC.

This chain links TRBV27 with TRBJ1-5, with D perhaps TRBD1 (5 bases). Germline V CDR1 and CDR2: MNHEY, SMNVEV (reference sequence). V was shortened by 8 bases and J by 2 bases, with 7 bases between the two germline ends. CDR3 length equals 12 residues. For the CDR3, the DNA is TGTGCCAGCGGCAGGGGCAATCAGCCCCAGCATTTT. Protein: CASGRGNQPQHF.

For this clone: Other nucleotide sequences in the sample specify the same CDR3. CDR3 bases: TGTGCCACCAGCAGAGATGGGGCGGCCTACTACAATGAGCAGTTCTTC. Its protein product is CATSRDGAAYYNEQFF. The V gene is TRBV15, the J gene TRBJ2-1; TRBD1 might be the D (5 bases). V dropped 0 bases and J dropped 3 bases, with 12 bases sitting between them. Germline CDR1 is LNHNV and CDR2 is YYDKDF (reference sequence). CDR3 length: 16 amino acids.